These 19 T cell receptor beta chains were sequenced from one sample in a study of T cells in tuberculosis. Profiled with immunoSEQ multiplex PCR; TCRdb holds only in-frame clones, not every one. There are approximately 10,000 clones in the sample; roughly 94% occur only once, and 10% to 15% lies in the top ten. Material: PBMCs. The receptor set was obtained from an adult with tuberculosis.

The genes are TRBV18 and TRBJ1-1, with a weak D call TRBD1 (5 bases). V was cut by 6 bases and J by 5 bases, with 22 bases left in between. Per the germline V gene, CDR1 is KGHSH and CDR2 is LQKENI. The CDR3 length is 16 residues. CDR3 region: CASSPGQDPQGTEAFF. The CDR3 coding sequence is TGTGCCAGCTCTCCCGGCCAGGACCCCCAGGGAACTGAAGCTTTCTTT. The variable domain in full, completed from reference TRBV18 and TRBJ1-1, reads NAGVMQNPRHLVRRRGQEARLRCSPMKGHSHVYWYRQLPEEGLKFMVYLQKENIIDESGMPKERFSAEFPKEGPSILRIQQVVRGDSAAYFCASSPGQDPQGTEAFFGQGTRLTVV.

This clone is a singleton in its sample. The gene calls are TRBV7-2 and TRBJ1-2, with D hard to call. The germline V gene encodes CDR1 SGHTA and CDR2 FQGNSA. Deletions cut 5 bases from V and 0 bases from J, with 10 bases between. The CDR3 length is 14 residues. The CDR3 loop reads CASSNAGSNYGYTF. CDR3 sequence (DNA): TGTGCCAGCAGCAACGCGGGGTCTAACTATGGCTACACCTTC.

The J gene is TRBJ1-2, the V gene TRBV21-1; the tabulated D call, TRBD1, remains unverified against the DNA. TRBV21-1 is labeled a pseudogene. The length of the CDR3 is 18 residues. The CDR3 loop reads CASSVQHEGQGPLYGYTF. The CDR3 bases are TGTGCCAGCAGCGTCCAACATGAGGGACAGGGGCCTCTTTATGGCTACACCTTC.

This CDR3 is CASHRLASGNHYEQYF. CDR3 sequence (DNA): TGTGCCAGTCACCGCTTAGCTAGCGGGAATCATTACGAGCAGTACTTC. V and J are TRBV5-6 and TRBJ2-7, with TRBD2 matching over 9 bases. J was trimmed by 4 bases and V by 8 bases; bases with no gene match: 16. CDR3 length equals 16 residues. Germline assignment: CDR1 SGHDT and CDR2 YYEEEE.

The V call is TRBV27, the J call TRBJ2-7, with D possibly matching TRBD1 (5 bases). The length of the CDR3 is 16 residues. In germline, CDR1 is MNHEY, CDR2 SMNVEV (reference sequence). V was cut by 5 bases and J by 4 bases, with 21 bases left in between. For the CDR3, the DNA is TGTGCCAGCAGTAGTGACAAAGACAGTTTCAGATACGAGCAGTACTTC. This translates into CASSSDKDSFRYEQYF.

The V and J genes are TRBV2 and TRBJ2-7, with D possibly matching TRBD2 (6 bases). This CDR3 comprises 12 residues. Trimming cost V 7 bases and J 0 bases, with 7 bases left between them. CDR1 and CDR2 from the germline V gene are SNHLY and FYNNEI. The CDR3 sequence is CASMRGSYEQYF. For the CDR3, the DNA is TGTGCCAGCATGCGGGGCTCCTACGAGCAGTACTTC.

This clone came up once. This chain connects TRBV11-2 to TRBJ2-7, with 10 bases matching TRBD2. V trimming: 4 bases; J trimming: 0 bases; junction bases outside the gene matches: 6. CDR1 and CDR2 from the germline V gene are SGHAT and FQNNGV. The CDR3 has 16 residues. The CDR3 reads CASSSIAGGLSYEQYF. In DNA form, the CDR3 reads TGTGCCAGCAGCTCCATAGCGGGGGGCCTCTCCTACGAGCAGTACTTC.

This sequence joins TRBV14 and TRBJ1-2; 7 nucleotides line up with TRBD1. J gave up 8 bases and V 3 bases, and 9 bases lay outside the gene matches. Germline V gene lookup returns CDR1 SGHDN and CDR2 FVKESK. The CDR3 is 14 amino acids. The CDR3 DNA reads as TGTGCCAGCAGCCACAAAGACAGGGCCAAGGGCTACACCTTC. Its translation is CASSHKDRAKGYTF.

This clone was counted only a few times. The genes are TRBV6-5 and TRBJ1-5; possible D gene TRBD1, 6 bases. V dropped 6 bases and J dropped 5 bases, with 11 bases sitting between them. This CDR3 contains 13 residues. CDR1 and CDR2 from the germline V gene are MNHEY and SVGAGI. The CDR3 sequence: CASRRTEDQPQHF. DNA of the CDR3: TGTGCCAGCAGGAGGACAGAGGATCAGCCCCAGCATTTT.

The chain links TRBV2 to TRBJ2-3, with 9 positions matching TRBD2. J was trimmed by 3 bases and V by 0 bases; bases with no gene match: 7. This CDR3 has 17 residues. CDR1 and CDR2 (germline): SNHLY, FYNNEI. CDR3 bases: TGTGCCAGCAGTGAAGCGCGGGGAGCGGGAGGAACAGATACGCAGTATTTT. As protein: CASSEARGAGGTDTQYF.

This rearrangement joins TRBV6-1 to TRBJ1-1; D unclear. V was cut by 6 bases and J by 0 bases, with 8 bases left in between. CDR3 length equals 13 residues. CDR1 is MNHNS, CDR2 SASEGT, per germline. CDR3 sequence reads: CASRVDMNTEAFF. The DNA of the CDR3 is TGTGCCAGCAGGGTTGACATGAACACTGAAGCTTTCTTT.

The gene calls are TRBV29-1 and TRBJ2-3, with 13 bases matching TRBD2. The length of the CDR3 is 17 residues. V lost 1 base to trimming and J lost 4 bases; unmatched junction nucleotides: 8. CDR1 and CDR2 from the germline V gene are SQVTM and ANQGSEA. This CDR3 is CSVEAQGTSGNADTQYF. Written as DNA, the CDR3 is TGCAGCGTTGAAGCGCAGGGGACTAGCGGGAACGCAGATACGCAGTATTTT.

J is TRBJ2-7 and V is TRBV5-1, with TRBD2 identical over 9 bases. The CDR3 sequence is 15 residues long. V was clipped by 3 bases and J by 2 bases; unmatched bases: 6. Germline V CDR1 and CDR2: SGHRS, YFSETQ. The CDR3 DNA is TGCGCCAGCAGCTCAACTAGCGGGTCCACCTACGAGCAGTACTTC. Protein sequence: CASSSTSGSTYEQYF.

This chain uses TRBV5-6 with TRBJ2-1; D perhaps matches TRBD2 (5 bases). This CDR3 region has 16 residues. V was cut by 3 bases and J by 9 bases, with 22 bases left in between. The germline gives CDR1 SGHDT, CDR2 YYEEEE. CDR3 protein: CASSYTPGTLGPEQFF. The CDR3 bases are TGTGCCAGCAGCTATACACCGGGAACCTTGGGTCCTGAGCAGTTCTTC.

V usage is TRBV4-1 and J usage is TRBJ1-4, with TRBD1 as a possible D gene (5 bases). Germline-derived CDR1 and CDR2 are MGHRA and YSYEKL. The CDR3 consists of 17 residues. V was shortened by 0 bases and J by 0 bases, with 11 bases between the two germline ends. In DNA, the CDR3 is TGCGCCAGCAGCCAAGAGGGTGGGGCACCAACTAATGAAAAACTGTTTTTT. As protein: CASSQEGGAPTNEKLFF.

The chain couples TRBV5-1 to TRBJ2-7; 10 bases match TRBD2. Germline-derived CDR1 and CDR2 are SGHRS and YFSETQ. The CDR3 consists of 14 residues. The V segment lost 2 bases and the J segment 3 bases; nucleotides outside the gene matches: 2. CDR3 bases: TGCGCCAGCAGCTTAAAGCGGGGGGGCTACGAGCAGTACTTC. Its protein product is CASSLKRGGYEQYF.

The V gene is TRBV5-5, the J gene TRBJ2-1; 8 nucleotides match TRBD2. Germline CDR1 is SGHKS and CDR2 is YYEKEE (reference sequence). V gave up 0 bases and J gave up 10 bases; unmatched junction bases: 6. The CDR3 has 14 amino acids. The CDR3 DNA sequence: TGTGCCAGCAGCTTGGGGGACCGACTAGCGGAGCAGTTCTTC. Its translation is CASSLGDRLAEQFF.

CDR3 in DNA: TGTGCCAGCCACGAACAGGGTATTCTGGGTGAGCAGTTCTTC. Translation gives CASHEQGILGEQFF. The chain joins TRBV18 to TRBJ2-1, with a possible D match to TRBD1 (6 bases). Germline V gene sequence: CDR1 KGHSH, CDR2 LQKENI. The CDR3 spans 14 residues. Between the trimmed V and J ends, which lost 8 bases and 9 bases, there was a span of 20 bases.

This clone occurred a few times. V gene TRBV5-1 combines with J gene TRBJ1-2; possible D gene TRBD1, 5 bases. The CDR3 covers 16 residues. Germline values: CDR1 SGHRS, CDR2 YFSETQ. V lost 4 bases to trimming and J lost 4 bases, with 20 bases between them. The CDR3 bases are TGCGCCAGCAGCCCCGGGGGACTGAGATTTGTCTATGGCTACACCTTC. Translation gives CASSPGGLRFVYGYTF.